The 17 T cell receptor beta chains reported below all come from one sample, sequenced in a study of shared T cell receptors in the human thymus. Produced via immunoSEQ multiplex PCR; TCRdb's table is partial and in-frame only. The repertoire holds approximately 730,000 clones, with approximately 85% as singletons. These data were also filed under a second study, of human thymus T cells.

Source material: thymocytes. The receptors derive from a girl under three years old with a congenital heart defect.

CDR3 sequence (DNA): TGCGCCAGCAGCTTATCAGGGTCCGGCGCTGAAGCTTTCTTT. Protein: CASSLSGSGAEAFF. The rearrangement joins TRBV5-1 to TRBJ1-1, with D possibly being TRBD1 (5 bases). The CDR3 is 14 residues long. Trimming removed 2 bases at V and 6 bases at J, with 14 bases between. Germline CDR1 and CDR2: SGHRS and YFSETQ.

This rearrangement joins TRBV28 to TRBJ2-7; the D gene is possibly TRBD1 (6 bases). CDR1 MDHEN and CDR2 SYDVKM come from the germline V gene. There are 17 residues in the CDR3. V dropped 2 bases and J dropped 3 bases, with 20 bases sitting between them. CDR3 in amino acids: CASSLGVKDSVFYEQYF. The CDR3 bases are TGTGCCAGCAGTTTAGGGGTAAAGGACAGCGTATTCTACGAGCAGTACTTC.

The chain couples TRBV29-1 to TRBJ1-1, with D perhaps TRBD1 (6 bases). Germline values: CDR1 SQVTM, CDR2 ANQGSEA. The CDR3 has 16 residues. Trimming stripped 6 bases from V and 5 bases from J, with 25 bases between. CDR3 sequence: CSVQGGQSLTGTEAFF. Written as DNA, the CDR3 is TGCAGCGTCCAAGGGGGTCAGTCTCTGACTGGGACTGAAGCTTTCTTT.

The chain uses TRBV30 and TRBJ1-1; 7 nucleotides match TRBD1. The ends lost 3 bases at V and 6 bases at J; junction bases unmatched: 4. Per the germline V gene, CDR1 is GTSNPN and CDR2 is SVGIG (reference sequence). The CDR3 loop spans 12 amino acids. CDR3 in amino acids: CAWRGQKAEAFF. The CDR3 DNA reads TGTGCCTGGAGGGGACAGAAAGCTGAAGCTTTCTTT.

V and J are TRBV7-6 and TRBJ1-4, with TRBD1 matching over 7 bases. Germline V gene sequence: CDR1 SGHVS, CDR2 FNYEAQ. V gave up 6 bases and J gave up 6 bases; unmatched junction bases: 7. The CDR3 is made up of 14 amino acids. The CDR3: CASRSEDRDEKLFF. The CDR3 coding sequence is TGTGCCAGCAGGAGTGAAGACAGGGATGAAAAACTGTTTTTT.

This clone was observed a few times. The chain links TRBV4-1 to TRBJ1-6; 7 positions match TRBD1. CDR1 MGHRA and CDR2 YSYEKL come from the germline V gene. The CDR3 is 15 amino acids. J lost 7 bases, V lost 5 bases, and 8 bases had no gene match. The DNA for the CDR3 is TGCGCCAGCAGCACAGGGGCCCGCCGAAATTCACCCCTCCACTTT. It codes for CASSTGARRNSPLHF.

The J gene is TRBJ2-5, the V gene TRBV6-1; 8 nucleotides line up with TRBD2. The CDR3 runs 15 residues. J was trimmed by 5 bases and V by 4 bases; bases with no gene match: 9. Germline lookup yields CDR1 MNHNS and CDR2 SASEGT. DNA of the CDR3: TGTGCCAGCAGTGTAACGGGAGGGGGGGCGGAGACCCAGTACTTC. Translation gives CASSVTGGGAETQYF.

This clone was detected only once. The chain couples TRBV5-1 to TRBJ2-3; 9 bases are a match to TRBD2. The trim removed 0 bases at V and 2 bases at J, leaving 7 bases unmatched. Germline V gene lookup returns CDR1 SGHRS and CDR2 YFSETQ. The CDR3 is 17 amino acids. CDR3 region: CASSLGISGGFTDTQYF. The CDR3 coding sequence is TGCGCCAGCAGCTTGGGTATTAGCGGGGGATTCACAGATACGCAGTATTTT.

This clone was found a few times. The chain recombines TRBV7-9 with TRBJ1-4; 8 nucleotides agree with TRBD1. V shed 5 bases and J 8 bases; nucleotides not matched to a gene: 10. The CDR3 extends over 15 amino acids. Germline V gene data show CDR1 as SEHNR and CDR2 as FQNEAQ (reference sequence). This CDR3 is CASSRGPGQVEKLFF. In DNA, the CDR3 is TGTGCCAGCAGCCGCGGACCGGGACAGGTCGAAAAACTGTTTTTT.

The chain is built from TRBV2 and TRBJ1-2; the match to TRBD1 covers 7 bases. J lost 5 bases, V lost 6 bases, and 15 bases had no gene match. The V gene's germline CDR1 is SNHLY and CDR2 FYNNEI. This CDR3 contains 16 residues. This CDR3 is CASRTTGTEYFYGYTF. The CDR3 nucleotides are TGTGCCAGCAGGACGACCGGGACAGAGTATTTTTATGGCTACACCTTC. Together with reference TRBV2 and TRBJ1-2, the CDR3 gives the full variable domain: EPEVTQTPSHQVTQMGQEVILRCVPISNHLYFYWYRQILGQKVEFLVSFYNNEISEKSEIFDDQFSVERPDGSNFTLKIRSTKLEDSAMYFCASRTTGTEYFYGYTFGSGTRLTVV.

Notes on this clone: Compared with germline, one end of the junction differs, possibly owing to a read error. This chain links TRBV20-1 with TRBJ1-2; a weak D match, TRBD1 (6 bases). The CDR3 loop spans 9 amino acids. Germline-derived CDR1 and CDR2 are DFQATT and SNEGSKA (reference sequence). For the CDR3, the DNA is TGCAGTGTCCCTTCCAGGGGACCTTTC. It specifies CSVPSRGPF.

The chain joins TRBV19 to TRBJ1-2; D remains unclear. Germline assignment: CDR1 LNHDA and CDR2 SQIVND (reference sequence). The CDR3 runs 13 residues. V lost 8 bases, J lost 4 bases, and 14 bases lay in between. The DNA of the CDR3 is TGTGCCAGTCAGGAGGATGGATCCTATGGCTACACCTTC. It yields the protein CASQEDGSYGYTF.

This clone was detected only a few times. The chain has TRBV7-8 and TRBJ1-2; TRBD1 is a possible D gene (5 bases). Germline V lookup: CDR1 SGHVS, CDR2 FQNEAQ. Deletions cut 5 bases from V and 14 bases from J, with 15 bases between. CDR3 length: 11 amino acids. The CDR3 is CASSGGTAGTF. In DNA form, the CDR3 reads TGTGCCAGCAGCGGGGGAACGGCGGGAACCTTC.

The CDR3 DNA reads TGTGCCAGCAGTTTGCGCAGCGAATGGGATTCACCCCTCCACTTT. It translates to CASSLRSEWDSPLHF. This sequence joins TRBV27 and TRBJ1-6; D gene ambiguous. The V and J ends lost 3 bases and 8 bases respectively, with 14 bases between them. Germline loops: CDR1 MNHEY, CDR2 SMNVEV (reference sequence). This CDR3 has 15 residues.

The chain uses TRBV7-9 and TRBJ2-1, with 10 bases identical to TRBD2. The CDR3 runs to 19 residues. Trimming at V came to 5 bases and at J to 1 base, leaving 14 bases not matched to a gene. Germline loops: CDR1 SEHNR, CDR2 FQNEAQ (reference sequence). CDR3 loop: CASSQPTSGETRSYNEQFF. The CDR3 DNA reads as TGTGCCAGCAGCCAACCAACTAGCGGGGAAACGAGATCCTACAATGAGCAGTTCTTC.

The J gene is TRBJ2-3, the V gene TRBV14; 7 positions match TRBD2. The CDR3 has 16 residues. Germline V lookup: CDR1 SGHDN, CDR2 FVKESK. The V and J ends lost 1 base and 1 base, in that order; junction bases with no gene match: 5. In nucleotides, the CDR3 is TGTGCCAGCAGCCAAGTTCATGCGGGGGGCACAGATACGCAGTATTTT. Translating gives CASSQVHAGGTDTQYF.

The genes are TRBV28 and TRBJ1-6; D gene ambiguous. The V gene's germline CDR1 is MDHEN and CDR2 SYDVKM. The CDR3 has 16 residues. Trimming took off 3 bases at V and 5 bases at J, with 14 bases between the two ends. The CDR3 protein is CASSLPERLDNSPLHF. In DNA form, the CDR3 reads TGTGCCAGCAGTTTGCCAGAGCGACTAGATAATTCACCCCTCCACTTT.